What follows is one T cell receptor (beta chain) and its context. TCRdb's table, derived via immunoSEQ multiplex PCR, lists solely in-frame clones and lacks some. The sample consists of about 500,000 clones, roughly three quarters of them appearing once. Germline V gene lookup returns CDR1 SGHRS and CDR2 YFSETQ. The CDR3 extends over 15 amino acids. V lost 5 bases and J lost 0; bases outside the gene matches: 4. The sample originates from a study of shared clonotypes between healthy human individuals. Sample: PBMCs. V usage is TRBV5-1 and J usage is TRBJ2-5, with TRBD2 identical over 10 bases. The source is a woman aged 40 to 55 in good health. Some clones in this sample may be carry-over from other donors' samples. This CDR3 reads CASSLAGGNQETQYF. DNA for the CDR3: TGCGCCAGCAGTTTAGCGGGAGGCAACCAAGAGACCCAGTACTTC.